This is a list of T cell receptor beta chains from one sample in a study of blood T cell repertoires in COVID-19. TCRdb keeps only in-frame clones here, not all; method: immunoSEQ multiplex PCR. The sample has 200,000 to 300,000 clones, approximately 86% seen once. The sequenced sample consisted of peripheral blood. The receptor set was obtained from a human donor in a cohort sampled during active COVID-19. Each CDR3 is given with its conserved first and last residue. The order of the fields is D gene, clone size, J gene, V gene, CDR3 DNA, CDR3 protein. D genes are given only for firm matches. Only some rows state a clone size, as once, few, many or a class for expanded clones.

d_call: .
clone_size: .
j_call: TRBJ1-1
v_call: TRBV28
cdr3_nt: TGTGCCAGCAGTTTTCCGGGGAACACTGAAGCTTTCTTT
cdr3_aa: CASSFPGNTEAFF

d_call: .
clone_size: .
j_call: TRBJ1-2
v_call: TRBV2
cdr3_nt: TGTGCCAGCAGGACAGACAGAAGCAACTATGGCTACACCTTC
cdr3_aa: CASRTDRSNYGYTF

d_call: .
clone_size: .
j_call: TRBJ1-1
v_call: TRBV6-2/TRBV6-3
cdr3_nt: TGTGCCAGCAGTTACTCGAAGGGCGGGAGCGGACGCACTGAAGCTTTCTTT
cdr3_aa: CASSYSKGGSGRTEAFF

d_call: .
clone_size: once
j_call: TRBJ1-6
v_call: TRBV10-2
cdr3_nt: TGCGCCACCAAACCGGGACTCGGGTATAATTCACCCCTCCACTTT
cdr3_aa: CATKPGLGYNSPLHF

d_call: TRBD1
clone_size: .
j_call: TRBJ1-2
v_call: TRBV6-5
cdr3_nt: TGTGCCAGCAGTTACTCCCTGACAGGGGAGTTCTATGGCTACACCTTC
cdr3_aa: CASSYSLTGEFYGYTF

d_call: .
clone_size: .
j_call: TRBJ1-1
v_call: TRBV19
cdr3_nt: TGTGCCAGTAGTATGATGAGGAGAATGAACACTGAAGCTTTCTTT
cdr3_aa: CASSMMRRMNTEAFF

d_call: TRBD1
clone_size: .
j_call: TRBJ2-5
v_call: TRBV20-1
cdr3_nt: TGCAGTGCTAGTCTACCCGGACAGGGTTTTTTCCAGGAGACCCAGTACTTC
cdr3_aa: CSASLPGQGFFQETQYF

d_call: .
clone_size: .
j_call: TRBJ2-3
v_call: TRBV20-1
cdr3_nt: TGCAGTGCTAGTCAGGGGTCCATAGGAGATACGCAGTATTTT
cdr3_aa: CSASQGSIGDTQYF

d_call: .
clone_size: .
j_call: TRBJ1-5
v_call: TRBV19
cdr3_nt: TGTGCCAGTAGTATAGACGGGGGGAGCGATCAGCCCCAGCATTTT
cdr3_aa: CASSIDGGSDQPQHF

d_call: .
clone_size: .
j_call: TRBJ2-6
v_call: TRBV28
cdr3_nt: TGTGCCAGCAGCTTGGACAGTGCTGGGGCCAACGTCCTGACTTTC
cdr3_aa: CASSLDSAGANVLTF

d_call: TRBD1
clone_size: once
j_call: TRBJ1-2
v_call: TRBV6-2/TRBV6-3
cdr3_nt: TGTGCCAGCAGTTTACAGGGGGTAGGAGGTGGCTACACCTTC
cdr3_aa: CASSLQGVGGGYTF

d_call: .
clone_size: .
j_call: TRBJ2-5
v_call: TRBV9
cdr3_nt: TGTGCCAGCAGCGACTCCACGTCCGGACTCGTCCAAGAGACCCAGTACTTC
cdr3_aa: CASSDSTSGLVQETQYF

d_call: .
clone_size: .
j_call: TRBJ2-1
v_call: TRBV5-1
cdr3_nt: TGCGCCAGCAGCTTGTCGTCCAATGAGCAGTTCTTC
cdr3_aa: CASSLSSNEQFF

d_call: .
clone_size: .
j_call: TRBJ2-5
v_call: TRBV7-8
cdr3_nt: TGTGCCAGCAGCTTAAACCGGGGGCAAGAGACCCAGTACTTC
cdr3_aa: CASSLNRGQETQYF

d_call: .
clone_size: .
j_call: TRBJ1-3
v_call: TRBV11-3
cdr3_nt: TGTGCCAGCAGCTCTCGGGTCGGCGGAAACACCATATATTTT
cdr3_aa: CASSSRVGGNTIYF

d_call: TRBD1
clone_size: few
j_call: TRBJ1-1
v_call: TRBV10-3
cdr3_nt: TGTGCCATCAGGACAGGGGACACTGAAGCTTTCTTT
cdr3_aa: CAIRTGDTEAFF

d_call: .
clone_size: .
j_call: TRBJ1-5
v_call: TRBV7-2
cdr3_nt: TGTGCCAGCAGCTTAGGGAGGAATCAGCCCCAGCATTTT
cdr3_aa: CASSLGRNQPQHF

d_call: .
clone_size: .
j_call: TRBJ1-1
v_call: TRBV9
cdr3_nt: TGTGCCAGCAGCGTAGATCCCCTGGGGGGTAACACTGAAGCTTTCTTT
cdr3_aa: CASSVDPLGGNTEAFF

d_call: .
clone_size: .
j_call: TRBJ2-4
v_call: TRBV7-7
cdr3_nt: TGTGCCAGCAGCGGACAGAACAAAAACATTCAGTACTTC
cdr3_aa: CASSGQNKNIQYF

d_call: .
clone_size: .
j_call: TRBJ2-2
v_call: TRBV6-6
cdr3_nt: TGTGCCGGCCGTAGAGGTAGCGGAGACACCGGGGAGCTGTTTTTT
cdr3_aa: CAGRRGSGDTGELFF

d_call: TRBD1
clone_size: .
j_call: TRBJ1-2
v_call: TRBV5-8
cdr3_nt: TGTGCCAGCAGCTGGAGGGGGACAGGGGGCGCAGGTGACTATGGCTACACCTTC
cdr3_aa: CASSWRGTGGAGDYGYTF

d_call: TRBD1
clone_size: .
j_call: TRBJ1-4
v_call: TRBV7-8
cdr3_nt: TGTGCCAGCAGCTTAGTAGGAACCACGGGACAGGGTAATGAAAAACTGTTTTTT
cdr3_aa: CASSLVGTTGQGNEKLFF

d_call: .
clone_size: .
j_call: TRBJ2-7
v_call: TRBV28
cdr3_nt: TGTGCCAGCAGTTTAGGGGGCGGACCCTACGAGCAGTACTTC
cdr3_aa: CASSLGGGPYEQYF

d_call: TRBD1
clone_size: .
j_call: TRBJ2-7
v_call: TRBV11-2
cdr3_nt: TGTGCCAGCAGCTCCGGTAGGACAGGGGGAAGTGACGAGCAGTACTTC
cdr3_aa: CASSSGRTGGSDEQYF

d_call: TRBD1
clone_size: .
j_call: TRBJ1-5
v_call: TRBV7-8
cdr3_nt: TGTGCCAGCAGCTTAGCGCGTTTGGGACAGGGGGGTTTTGGCAATCAGCCCCAGCATTTT
cdr3_aa: CASSLARLGQGGFGNQPQHF

d_call: .
clone_size: .
j_call: TRBJ2-7
v_call: TRBV6-2/TRBV6-3
cdr3_nt: TGTGCCAGCAGTCGGACTACCCGCTCCTACGAGCAGTACTTC
cdr3_aa: CASSRTTRSYEQYF

d_call: .
clone_size: .
j_call: TRBJ2-7
v_call: TRBV6-5
cdr3_nt: TGTGCCAGCAGCCGTAACTTCTACGAGCAGTACTTC
cdr3_aa: CASSRNFYEQYF

d_call: TRBD1
clone_size: .
j_call: TRBJ2-7
v_call: TRBV18
cdr3_nt: TGTGCCAGCTCATCAGGGGGTGGGTCCTACGAGCAGTACTTC
cdr3_aa: CASSSGGGSYEQYF

d_call: TRBD1
clone_size: few
j_call: TRBJ1-2
v_call: TRBV7-6
cdr3_nt: TGTGCCAGCAGCTTAGGGGACAGGGGGACGTATGGCTACACCTTC
cdr3_aa: CASSLGDRGTYGYTF

d_call: .
clone_size: .
j_call: TRBJ2-5
v_call: TRBV12-3/TRBV12-4
cdr3_nt: TGTGCCAGCAGGAAACCCCAGGAGACCCAGTACTTC
cdr3_aa: CASRKPQETQYF

d_call: .
clone_size: .
j_call: TRBJ2-7
v_call: TRBV11-3
cdr3_nt: TGTGCCAGCAGCTTATCACTAGCAGGCGAGCAGTACTTC
cdr3_aa: CASSLSLAGEQYF

d_call: .
clone_size: .
j_call: TRBJ2-7
v_call: TRBV3-1/TRBV3-2
cdr3_nt: TGTGCCAGCAGCCAAGAGAACCGGGACTTTCGCCACGAGCAGTACTTC
cdr3_aa: CASSQENRDFRHEQYF

d_call: .
clone_size: .
j_call: TRBJ1-5
v_call: TRBV30
cdr3_nt: TGTGCCTCTGGAACAGGCAATCAGCCCCAGCATTTT
cdr3_aa: CASGTGNQPQHF

d_call: .
clone_size: .
j_call: TRBJ1-2
v_call: TRBV14
cdr3_nt: TGTGCCAGCAGCCAAAATGAGGGATTTGGCTACACCTTC
cdr3_aa: CASSQNEGFGYTF

d_call: .
clone_size: .
j_call: TRBJ2-2
v_call: TRBV5-8
cdr3_nt: TGTGCCAGCAGCTTGGCGGGGGTCGGGGAGCTGTTTTTT
cdr3_aa: CASSLAGVGELFF

d_call: TRBD2
clone_size: .
j_call: TRBJ2-3
v_call: TRBV6-5
cdr3_nt: TGTGCCAGCCGGGGCGGGAGGAACACAGATACGCAGTATTTT
cdr3_aa: CASRGGRNTDTQYF

d_call: .
clone_size: .
j_call: TRBJ1-2
v_call: TRBV9
cdr3_nt: TGTGCCAGCAGCGTAGACAGAAACTATGGCTACACCTTC
cdr3_aa: CASSVDRNYGYTF

d_call: TRBD1
clone_size: .
j_call: TRBJ1-4
v_call: TRBV10-3
cdr3_nt: TGTGCCACCAGTACCCGGACAGGAACTAATGAAAAACTGTTTTTT
cdr3_aa: CATSTRTGTNEKLFF

d_call: TRBD2
clone_size: .
j_call: TRBJ2-4
v_call: TRBV4-2
cdr3_nt: TGTGCCAGCAGCCAAGCGGGAGGGCCTCCGCGATCCTATGTATTCAAAAACATTCAGTACTTC
cdr3_aa: CASSQAGGPPRSYVFKNIQYF

d_call: .
clone_size: .
j_call: TRBJ1-3
v_call: TRBV5-6
cdr3_nt: TGTGCCAGCAGCTTTGGAGGAGGAAACACCATATATTTT
cdr3_aa: CASSFGGGNTIYF

d_call: TRBD1
clone_size: .
j_call: TRBJ1-2
v_call: TRBV12-5
cdr3_nt: TGTGCTAGTGGCCACCGGGACAGAGGCTACACCTTC
cdr3_aa: CASGHRDRGYTF

d_call: TRBD2
clone_size: .
j_call: TRBJ2-2
v_call: TRBV10-2
cdr3_nt: TGCGCCAGCAGCGGACTAGCGGGAGGTGAATCGAACACCGGGGAGCTGTTTTTT
cdr3_aa: CASSGLAGGESNTGELFF

d_call: TRBD1
clone_size: .
j_call: TRBJ1-5
v_call: TRBV5-1
cdr3_nt: TGCGCCAGCAGCCCCAGGGGGCGGGAACAGCCCCAGCATTTT
cdr3_aa: CASSPRGREQPQHF

d_call: .
clone_size: .
j_call: TRBJ2-5
v_call: TRBV6-6
cdr3_nt: TGTGCCAGCGACGGTCCGGCAGGGCAAGAGACCCAGTACTTC
cdr3_aa: CASDGPAGQETQYF

d_call: .
clone_size: .
j_call: TRBJ1-2
v_call: TRBV15
cdr3_nt: TGTGCCACCAAGCCTTCAGGCTATGGCTACACCTTC
cdr3_aa: CATKPSGYGYTF

d_call: TRBD1
clone_size: .
j_call: TRBJ1-2
v_call: TRBV10-1
cdr3_nt: TGCGCCAGCAGTGAGTGGGACAGGGTTGGGTATGGCTACACCTTC
cdr3_aa: CASSEWDRVGYGYTF

d_call: .
clone_size: once
j_call: TRBJ2-7
v_call: TRBV27
cdr3_nt: TGTGCCAGCAGGCAAATAGAAAACGAGCAGTACTTC
cdr3_aa: CASRQIENEQYF

d_call: .
clone_size: .
j_call: TRBJ1-3
v_call: TRBV29-1
cdr3_nt: TGCAGCGTTGAAGAGGCCTCTGGAAACACCATATATTTT
cdr3_aa: CSVEEASGNTIYF

d_call: TRBD2
clone_size: .
j_call: TRBJ2-4
v_call: TRBV5-8
cdr3_nt: TGTGCCAGCAGCCCTTTGACTAGCGGGAGTAACATTCAGTACTTC
cdr3_aa: CASSPLTSGSNIQYF

d_call: .
clone_size: .
j_call: TRBJ2-7
v_call: TRBV11-2
cdr3_nt: TGTGCCAGCAGCTTTACCCAGGCCCTATTCTACGAGCAGTACTTC
cdr3_aa: CASSFTQALFYEQYF

d_call: .
clone_size: .
j_call: TRBJ2-3
v_call: TRBV13
cdr3_nt: TGTGCCAGCAGCGTATACAACACGGTCGGGACAGATACGCAGTATTTT
cdr3_aa: CASSVYNTVGTDTQYF

d_call: TRBD1
clone_size: .
j_call: TRBJ1-5
v_call: TRBV28
cdr3_nt: TGTGCCAGCAGGAGACAGGGAGAGGGGCCCCAGCATTTT
cdr3_aa: CASRRQGEGPQHF

d_call: .
clone_size: once
j_call: TRBJ1-5
v_call: TRBV7-9
cdr3_nt: TGTGCCAGCACCTCAAGTCCCAGTTTAAATCAGGCCCAGCATTTT
cdr3_aa: CASTSSPSLNQAQHF

d_call: TRBD1
clone_size: .
j_call: TRBJ1-4
v_call: TRBV7-2
cdr3_nt: TGTGCCAGCAGCCCCAGAGGGACAGCTAATGAAAAACTGTTTTTT
cdr3_aa: CASSPRGTANEKLFF

d_call: .
clone_size: once
j_call: TRBJ2-2
v_call: TRBV5-4
cdr3_nt: TGTGCCAGCAGCTCCCGAGCCGGGGAGCTGTTTTTT
cdr3_aa: CASSSRAGELFF

d_call: .
clone_size: few
j_call: TRBJ1-6
v_call: TRBV3-1/TRBV3-2
cdr3_nt: TGTGCCAGCAGCCAAGGATTTACTCTTAATTCACCCCTCCACTTT
cdr3_aa: CASSQGFTLNSPLHF